This TCR beta chain is drawn from a study of CD8+CD57+ T cells in acquired aplastic anemia. As for the study in general: Each DNA sample taken from sorted CD4+ and CD8+ cells came to about 3.2 ug on average.

Germline V gene data show CDR1 as SNHLY and CDR2 as FYNNEI. The CDR3 runs to 14 residues. The V end lost 10 bases, the J end lost 9 bases, and 22 bases lay between the germline ends. As for this clonotype: What it recognizes is unknown.

CDR3 and TCR beta VDJ profiling relied on a genomic DNA template. TCRdb ran MiXCR on the reads and lists one entry per CDR3 protein. Among 400,000 to 500,000 distinct CDR3 sequences listed, about 70% were seen once. Regarding the study as a whole: Patients and controls had in common twenty-nine CD8+ CDR3 sequences. Patients showed no significant difference from controls in CD8+ Simpson's diversity.

V is TRBV2 and J is TRBJ2-1; a possible D gene is TRBD2 (8 bases). The sequenced sample consisted of sorted CD4+, CD8+, or CD8+CD57+ T cells (not recorded which) from PBMCs. The source of this sequence is a human donor in good health, serving as a control. This CDR3 reads CAKRDSGGPSEQFF. CDR3 in DNA: TGTGCCAAACGGGACAGCGGGGGCCCCAGTGAGCAGTTCTTC.